This T cell receptor beta chain was retrieved from a study of CDR3 diversity in severe acne (dated by TCRdb to the late 2010s). Libraries were constructed by PCR. Data came from an Illumina HiSeq 2000. Using fastp at Q25 and MiXCR, TCRdb reprocessed the public reads and kept productive beta chains. When rows share a CDR3 protein, they turn into one entry using the most common DNA and genes. The sample yields approximately 79,000 distinct CDR3 sequences; around 50% were counted once. Around 10% of the sample is taken by the ten largest. This clonotype was seen a few times. It lacks a known antigen. Base quality data are lacking; no much larger clone is found one base away. Sequencing was done on a sample of blood. The sequence derives from a male donor in good health, serving as a control.

The sequenced DNA: TGCAGTGCTAATGGACTAGCGGGGGGTTACAATGAGCAGTTCTTC. This encodes CSANGLAGGYNEQFF. The chain is assembled from TRBV20-1 and TRBJ2-1; 14 central nucleotides agree with TRBD2. Reading the germline V gene (reference sequence) gives CDR1 DFQATT and CDR2 SNEGSKA. The CDR3, cysteine through phenylalanine, is 15 amino acids long. The CDR3 DNA has 45 bases and is translated from base 1. Compared with germline, V lacks 4 bases and J lacks 4 bases; bases without a gene match: 3.